This is a list of T cell receptor beta chains from one sample in a study of OX40 agonist ivuxolimab in advanced cancers. Clones were read by immunoSEQ multiplex PCR, and TCRdb kept only the in-frame ones, dropping some. The sample gives 60,000 or so clones, nearly 90% of which show up once; 11% is in the top ten. The sequences come from CD4+ or CD8+ T cells sorted from blood, collected in a trial of the OX40 agonist ivuxolimab. The source of these receptors is an adult with an advanced solid tumor such as melanoma, head and neck, liver or kidney cancer. Both conserved end residues are part of each CDR3. A D gene is named only where the DNA matches it firmly. The listing skips clone size in some rows; elsewhere it reads once, few, many or a size class.

j_call clone_size d_call v_call cdr3_nt cdr3_aa
TRBJ2-3 NA NA TRBV9 TGTGCCAGCAGCACCCCCGACTTTGCGGAGAACACAGATACGCAGTATTTT CASSTPDFAENTDTQYF
TRBJ2-1 NA NA TRBV4-2 TGTGCCAGCAGCCCAGAGGACGGGAGCTCCTACAATGAGCAGTTCTTC CASSPEDGSSYNEQFF
TRBJ1-1 NA NA TRBV4-1 TGCGCCAGCAGCCAGGGACCGGAAAACACTGAAGCTTTCTTT CASSQGPENTEAFF
TRBJ2-1 NA NA TRBV13 TGTGCCAGCAGCCAACCGGGGGCAGGGCGATACAATGAGCAGTTCTTC CASSQPGAGRYNEQFF
TRBJ1-3 NA NA TRBV13 TGTGCCAGCAGCTCGTTAACAGGGTTCAACACCATATATTTT CASSSLTGFNTIYF
TRBJ2-7 NA TRBD1 TRBV18 TGTGCCAGCTCCCCCCCGGACAGGGGGGCTTACGAGCAGTACTTC CASSPPDRGAYEQYF
TRBJ2-7 NA TRBD1 TRBV5-5 TGTGCCAGCAGCTTAAGAGGGACAGGGACTGCAAACTACGAGCAGTACTTC CASSLRGTGTANYEQYF
TRBJ2-3 NA NA TRBV4-3 TGCGCCAGCAGCCAAGATATGGCTGTCCAAGATACGCAGTATTTT CASSQDMAVQDTQYF
TRBJ2-7 medium-sized NA TRBV27 TGTGCCAGCAGTTTTGGGGCCACCTACGAGCAGTACTTC CASSFGATYEQYF
TRBJ2-1 NA NA TRBV6-1 TGTGCCAGCAGTGTGGGGTCTGAGCGTACTTCCTACAATGAGCAGTTCTTC CASSVGSERTSYNEQFF
TRBJ2-1 NA NA TRBV5-6 TGTGCCAGCAGCTACCGGACGGTAGCGCTCTCCTACAATGAGCAGTTCTTC CASSYRTVALSYNEQFF
TRBJ2-7 NA TRBD2 TRBV4-3 TGCGCCAGCAGTCCCGGGGAGGGCGGCTACGAGCAGTACTTC CASSPGEGGYEQYF
TRBJ1-1 NA NA TRBV21-1 TGTGCCAGCAGCAAACCGGGAGGGGGGTACACTGAAGCTTTCTTT CASSKPGGGYTEAFF
TRBJ1-2 few NA TRBV4-2 TGTGCCAGCAGCCAAGATTTGCGAGATGGAATACCCGGACAAGTTTATGGCTACACCTTC CASSQDLRDGIPGQVYGYTF
TRBJ2-1 NA NA TRBV19 TGTGCCAGTAGTATACTACTAGGTCGTTGGAATGAGCAGTTCTTC CASSILLGRWNEQFF
TRBJ1-1 NA TRBD1 TRBV27 TGTGCCAGCATCGGACAGGGGAACACTGAAGCTTTCTTT CASIGQGNTEAFF
TRBJ2-1 NA NA TRBV6-1 TGTGCCAGCATAAGGGGCAATGAGCAGTTCTTC CASIRGNEQFF
TRBJ2-4 once NA TRBV28 TGTGCCAGCAGTTTCCTTGAGGTAGCCAAAAACATTCAGTACTTC CASSFLEVAKNIQYF
TRBJ2-7 NA NA TRBV27 TGTGCCAGCAGTTTAGCACTCCCTCCCTACGAGCAGTACTTC CASSLALPPYEQYF
TRBJ2-1 NA NA TRBV27 TGTGCCAGCAGTTTCACCTATAACAATGAGCAGTTCTTC CASSFTYNNEQFF
TRBJ2-5 NA NA TRBV15 TGTGCCACCAGCAGACGACCCGATGCCAAAGAGACCCAGTACTTC CATSRRPDAKETQYF
TRBJ2-1 NA NA TRBV5-5 TGTGCCAGCAGCTCCTGGACTACCCACAATGAGCAGTTCTTC CASSSWTTHNEQFF
TRBJ2-2 NA NA TRBV6-6 TGTGCCTGCCTGGGTAGGGGGGAGCTGTTTTTT CACLGRGELFF